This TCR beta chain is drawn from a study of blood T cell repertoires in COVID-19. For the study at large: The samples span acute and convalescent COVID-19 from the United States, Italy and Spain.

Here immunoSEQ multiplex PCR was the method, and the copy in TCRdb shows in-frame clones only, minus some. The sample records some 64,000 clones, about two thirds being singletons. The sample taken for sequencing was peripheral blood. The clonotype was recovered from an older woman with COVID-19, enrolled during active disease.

CDR3 protein: CASSLAERESGELFF. The CDR3 DNA sequence: TGTGCCAGCAGCTTAGCTGAGCGGGAATCCGGGGAGCTGTTTTTT. The chain joins TRBV7-8 to TRBJ2-2; TRBD2 matches 7 bases. The V segment lost 0 bases and the J segment 6 bases; nucleotides outside the gene matches: 4. This CDR3 spans 15 amino acids. CDR1 SGHVS and CDR2 FQNEAQ come from the germline V gene.